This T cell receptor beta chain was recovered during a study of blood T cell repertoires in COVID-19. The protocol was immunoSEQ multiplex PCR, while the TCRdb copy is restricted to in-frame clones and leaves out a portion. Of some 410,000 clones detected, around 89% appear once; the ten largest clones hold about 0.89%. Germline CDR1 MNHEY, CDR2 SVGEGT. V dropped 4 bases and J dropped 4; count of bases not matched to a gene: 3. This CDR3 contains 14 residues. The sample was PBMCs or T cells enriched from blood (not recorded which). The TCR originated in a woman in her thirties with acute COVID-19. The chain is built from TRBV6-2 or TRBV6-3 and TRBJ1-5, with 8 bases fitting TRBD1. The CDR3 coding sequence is TGTGCCAGCAGTTTCGGACAGGGTAATCAGCCCCAGCATTTT. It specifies CASSFGQGNQPQHF.